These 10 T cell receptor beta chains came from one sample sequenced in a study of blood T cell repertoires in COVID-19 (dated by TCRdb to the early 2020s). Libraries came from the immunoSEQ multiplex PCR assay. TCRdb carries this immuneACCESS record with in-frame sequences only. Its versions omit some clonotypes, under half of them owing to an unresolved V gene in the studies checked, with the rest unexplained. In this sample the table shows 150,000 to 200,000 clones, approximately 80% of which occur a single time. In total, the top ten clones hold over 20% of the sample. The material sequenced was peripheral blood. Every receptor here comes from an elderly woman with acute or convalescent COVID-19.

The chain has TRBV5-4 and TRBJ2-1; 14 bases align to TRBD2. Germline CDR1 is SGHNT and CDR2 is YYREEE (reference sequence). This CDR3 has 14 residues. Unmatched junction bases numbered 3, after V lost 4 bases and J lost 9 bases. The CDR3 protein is CASSPGLAGVEQFF. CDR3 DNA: TGTGCCAGCAGCCCGGGACTAGCGGGAGTTGAGCAGTTCTTC.

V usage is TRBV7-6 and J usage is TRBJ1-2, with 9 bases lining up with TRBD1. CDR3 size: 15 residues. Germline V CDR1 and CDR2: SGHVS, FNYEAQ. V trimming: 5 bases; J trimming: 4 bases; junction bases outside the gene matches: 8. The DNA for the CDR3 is TGTGCCAGCAGCCCACGGGACAGGGTGGGCTATGGCTACACCTTC. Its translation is CASSPRDRVGYGYTF.

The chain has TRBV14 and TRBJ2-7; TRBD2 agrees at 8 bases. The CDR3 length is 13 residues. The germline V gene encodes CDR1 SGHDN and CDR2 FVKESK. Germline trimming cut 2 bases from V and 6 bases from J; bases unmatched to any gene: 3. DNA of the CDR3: TGTGCCAGCAGCCAATCGGGGGGGCCCGAGCAGTACTTC. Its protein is CASSQSGGPEQYF. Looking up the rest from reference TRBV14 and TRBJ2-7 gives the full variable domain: EAGVTQFPSHSVIEKGQTVTLRCDPISGHDNLYWYRRVMGKEIKFLLHFVKESKQDESGMPNNRFLAERTGGTYSTLKVQPAELEDSGVYFCASSQSGGPEQYFGPGTRLTVT.

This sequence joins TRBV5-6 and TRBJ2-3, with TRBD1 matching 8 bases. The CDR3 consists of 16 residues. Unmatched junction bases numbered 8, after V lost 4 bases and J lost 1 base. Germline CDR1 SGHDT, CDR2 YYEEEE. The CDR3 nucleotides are TGTGCCAGCAGCCCACAGGGGGGAAGTGGCACAGATACGCAGTATTTT. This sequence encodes CASSPQGGSGTDTQYF.

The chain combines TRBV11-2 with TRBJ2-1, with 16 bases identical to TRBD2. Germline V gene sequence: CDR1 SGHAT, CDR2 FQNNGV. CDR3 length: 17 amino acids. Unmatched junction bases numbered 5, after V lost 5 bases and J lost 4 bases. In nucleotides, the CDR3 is TGTGCCAGCAGCCTGGGGACTAGCGGGAGGGTTTACAATGAGCAGTTCTTC. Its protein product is CASSLGTSGRVYNEQFF.

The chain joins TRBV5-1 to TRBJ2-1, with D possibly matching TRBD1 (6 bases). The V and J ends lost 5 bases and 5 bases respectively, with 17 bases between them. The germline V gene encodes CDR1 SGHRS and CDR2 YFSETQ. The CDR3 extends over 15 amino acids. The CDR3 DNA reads TGCGCCAGCAGTCCTAACCTAGCAGGGGACAATGAGCAGTTCTTC. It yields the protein CASSPNLAGDNEQFF.

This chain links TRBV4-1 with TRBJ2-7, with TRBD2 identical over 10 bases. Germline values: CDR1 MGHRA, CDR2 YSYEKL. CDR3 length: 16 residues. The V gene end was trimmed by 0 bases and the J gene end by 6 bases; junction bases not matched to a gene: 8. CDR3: CASSQEVPSGSGEQYF. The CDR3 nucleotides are TGCGCCAGCAGCCAAGAGGTTCCTAGCGGGAGTGGCGAGCAGTACTTC.

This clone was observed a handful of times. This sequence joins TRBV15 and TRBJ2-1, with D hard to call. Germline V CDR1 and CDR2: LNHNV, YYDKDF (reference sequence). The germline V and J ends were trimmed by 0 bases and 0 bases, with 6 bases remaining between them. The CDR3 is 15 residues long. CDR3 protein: CATSRDSGSYNEQFF. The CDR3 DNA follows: TGTGCCACCAGCAGAGACTCAGGCTCCTACAATGAGCAGTTCTTC.

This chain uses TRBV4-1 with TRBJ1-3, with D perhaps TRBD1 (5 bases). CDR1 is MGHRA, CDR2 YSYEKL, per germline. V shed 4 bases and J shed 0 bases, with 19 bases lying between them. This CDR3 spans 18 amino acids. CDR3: CASSLGPRTSLSGNTIYF. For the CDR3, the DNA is TGCGCCAGCAGCCTCGGACCCAGGACATCCCTCTCTGGAAACACCATATATTTT.

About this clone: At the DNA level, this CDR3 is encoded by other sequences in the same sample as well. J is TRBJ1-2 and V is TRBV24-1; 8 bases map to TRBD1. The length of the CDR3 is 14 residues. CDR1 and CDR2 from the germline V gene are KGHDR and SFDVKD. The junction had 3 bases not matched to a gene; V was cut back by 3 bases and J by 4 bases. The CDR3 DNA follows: TGTGCCACCAGTGATCCAGACAGGGGCTATGGCTACACCTTC. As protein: CATSDPDRGYGYTF.